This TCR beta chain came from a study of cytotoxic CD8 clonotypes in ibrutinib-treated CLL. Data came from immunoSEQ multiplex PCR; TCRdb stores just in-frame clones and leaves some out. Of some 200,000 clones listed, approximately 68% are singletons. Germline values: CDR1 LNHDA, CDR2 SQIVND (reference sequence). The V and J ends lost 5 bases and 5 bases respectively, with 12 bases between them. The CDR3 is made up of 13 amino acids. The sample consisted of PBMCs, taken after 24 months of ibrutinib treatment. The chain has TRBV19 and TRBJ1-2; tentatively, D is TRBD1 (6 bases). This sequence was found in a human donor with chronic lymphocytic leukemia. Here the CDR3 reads CASSHGQNYGYTF. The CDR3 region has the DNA TGTGCCAGTAGTCACGGACAGAATTATGGCTACACCTTC. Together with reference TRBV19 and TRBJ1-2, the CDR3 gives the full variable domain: DGGITQSPKYLFRKEGQNVTLSCEQNLNHDAMYWYRQDPGQGLRLIYYSQIVNDFQKGDIAEGYSVSREKKESFPLTVTSAQKNPTAFYLCASSHGQNYGYTFGSGTRLTVV.